A single sample is the source of the 3 T cell receptor beta chains below, sequenced in a study of blood T cell repertoires in COVID-19. Libraries were prepared by immunoSEQ multiplex PCR; TCRdb keeps only in-frame clonotypes and omits some of them. The repertoire holds over 150,000 clones, approximately 87% seen once, with about 1% in the top ten. The sample was peripheral blood. The receptors stem from a woman younger than 35 who had recovered from COVID-19.

The genes are TRBV4-3 and TRBJ1-4, with D hard to call. CDR3 length: 15 residues. Germline CDR1 reads LGHNA; CDR2 reads YSLEER. Trimming took off 1 base at V and 8 bases at J, with 14 bases between the two ends. For the CDR3, the DNA is TGCGCCAGCAGCCAAGCATCCAGGATTGGCGAAAAACTGTTTTTT. This translates into CASSQASRIGEKLFF.

The CDR3 sequence: CASSSQRGIAGETQYF. In DNA, the CDR3 is TGTGCCAGCAGCTCCCAACGCGGGATAGCGGGAGAGACCCAGTACTTC. The chain is built from TRBV7-2 and TRBJ2-5, with 7 positions matching TRBD2. V lost 4 bases to trimming and J lost 4 bases; unmatched junction nucleotides: 12. The CDR3 sequence is 16 residues long. Germline V gene sequence: CDR1 SGHTA, CDR2 FQGNSA.

V gene TRBV6-4 combines with J gene TRBJ1-1, with 8 bases matching TRBD1. This CDR3 contains 13 residues. The V gene's germline CDR1 is MRHNA and CDR2 SNTAGT. Germline trimming cut 6 bases from V and 5 bases from J; bases unmatched to any gene: 5. The CDR3 region has the DNA TGTGCCAGCAGGGCAGGGGGCTGGACTGAAGCTTTCTTT. As protein: CASRAGGWTEAFF.